A selection of T cell receptor beta chains follows, all from one sample in a study of regulatory T cells in long-lasting Graves disease. TCRdb redid the calling of the multiplex PCR reads with MiXCR, one entry per CDR3 protein. Of just over 600,000 distinct CDR3 sequences listed, about 15% are singletons. Separately, the same data were catalogued under a study of T cells in Graves' hyperthyroidism and ophthalmopathy.

The sequenced sample was peripheral blood mononuclear cells (PBMCs), obtained at new diagnosis, from a patient treated with antithyroid drugs. Receptors were obtained from a woman aged 25-40 years with Graves disease. CDR3s include the opening cysteine and the closing phenylalanine or tryptophan. A D gene is named only where the DNA matches it firmly. Expanded clones are given a class, and other clones once, few, many or no size at all.

clone size	V gene	J gene	D gene	CDR3 DNA	CDR3 protein
-	TRBV4-1	TRBJ2-2	-	TGCGCCAGCGCTAGGGCCGGGGAGCTGTTTTTT	CASARAGELFF
many	TRBV7-6	TRBJ2-3	TRBD1	TGTGCCAGCAGCCGGGACAGGGATCTGGCTACGCAGTATTTT	CASSRDRDLATQYF
many	TRBV7-3	TRBJ2-1	-	TGTGCCAGCAGCCCAGAGGGGGGGACCTACAATGAGCAGTTCTTC	CASSPEGGTYNEQFF
many	TRBV9	TRBJ2-3	-	TGTGCCAGCAGCGCTCTCACAGATACGCAGTATTTT	CASSALTDTQYF
many	TRBV10-3	TRBJ1-2	TRBD1	TGTGCCATCAGTGAACTGGACAGGGGTGGCTATGGCTACACCTTC	CAISELDRGGYGYTF
-	TRBV19	TRBJ1-1	TRBD1	TGTGCCAGTACCCTACAGGGGGCTTGGGTCACTGAAGCTTTCTTT	CASTLQGAWVTEAFF
many	TRBV11-2	TRBJ2-1	-	TGTGCCAGCAGACAACCCGGGGAGTCGAGCTCCTACAATGAGCAGTTCTTC	CASRQPGESSSYNEQFF
-	TRBV6-1	TRBJ2-7	-	TGTGCCAGCAAAGGGCAGGTCCTCAACTACGAGCAGTACTTC	CASKGQVLNYEQYF
many	TRBV6-1	TRBJ1-2	-	TGTGCCAGCAGTGAGAGGGCAGGTCATGGCTACACCTTC	CASSERAGHGYTF
many	TRBV28	TRBJ2-7	-	TGTGCCAGCACCACTGGGGCAGGTTACGAGCAGTACTTC	CASTTGAGYEQYF
-	TRBV6-1	TRBJ2-1	TRBD2	TGTGCCAGCAGTCACTACCTTAGCGGGAATGAGCAGTTCTTC	CASSHYLSGNEQFF